This TCR beta chain was documented in a study of cytomegalovirus exposure and HLA in healthy donors. Study-level findings and limits: In an earlier analysis, productive rearrangement rates for most beta V segments clustered near 87% or 30%. It was 150 to 200 TCR beta chains that were listed as cytomegalovirus-associated.

In the case of this clone: Its antigen remains unidentified.

Use of 60 Vbeta and 13 Jbeta primers characterized the PCR. Assay: immunoSEQ multiplex PCR; the TCRdb copy retains only in-frame clones and omits some. The table includes about 190,000 clones, about 76% detected once. Germline V gene sequence: CDR1 SGHTA, CDR2 FQGTGA. CDR3 length equals 16 residues. After removal of 5 bases from V and 4 bases from J, the junction contained 7 bases not matched to a gene. Sequencing used PBMCs. The receptor comes from a woman between 50 and 59 years old in good health and CMV-seronegative. The rearrangement joins TRBV7-3 to TRBJ2-5; 13 positions match TRBD2. For the CDR3, the DNA is TGTGCCAGCAGCCCTACTAGCGGGAGGGCCGGAGAGACCCAGTACTTC. Amino acids: CASSPTSGRAGETQYF. Together with reference TRBV7-3 and TRBJ2-5, the CDR3 gives the full variable domain: GAGVSQTPSNKVTEKGKYVELRCDPISGHTALYWYRQSLGQGPEFLIYFQGTGAADDSGLPNDRFFAVRPEGSVSTLKIQRTERGDSAVYLCASSPTSGRAGETQYFGPGTRLLVL.